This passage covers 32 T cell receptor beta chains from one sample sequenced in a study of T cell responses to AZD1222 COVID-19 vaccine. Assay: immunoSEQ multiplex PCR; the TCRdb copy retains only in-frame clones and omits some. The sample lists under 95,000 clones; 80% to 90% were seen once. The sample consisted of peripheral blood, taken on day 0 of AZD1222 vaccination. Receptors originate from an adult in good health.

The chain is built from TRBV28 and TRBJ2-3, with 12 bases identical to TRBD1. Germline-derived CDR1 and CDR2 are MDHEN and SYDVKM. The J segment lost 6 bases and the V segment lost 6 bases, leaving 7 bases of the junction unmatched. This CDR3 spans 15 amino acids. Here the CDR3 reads CASSAGTGGVDTQYF. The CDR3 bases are TGTGCCAGCAGCGCCGGGACAGGGGGCGTTGATACGCAGTATTTT.

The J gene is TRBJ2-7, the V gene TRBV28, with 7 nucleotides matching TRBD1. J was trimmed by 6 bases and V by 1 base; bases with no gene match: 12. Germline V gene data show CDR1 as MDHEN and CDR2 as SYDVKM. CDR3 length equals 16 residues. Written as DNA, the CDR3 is TGTGCCAGCAGTTTATTGCAGACAGGGATTTTTGGCGAGCAGTACTTC. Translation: CASSLLQTGIFGEQYF.

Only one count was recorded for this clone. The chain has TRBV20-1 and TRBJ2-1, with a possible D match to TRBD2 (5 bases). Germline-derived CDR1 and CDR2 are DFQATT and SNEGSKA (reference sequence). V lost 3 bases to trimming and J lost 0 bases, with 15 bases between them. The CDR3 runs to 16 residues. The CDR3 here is CSASLGRRSSYNEQFF. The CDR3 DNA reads TGCAGTGCTAGTCTAGGAAGGAGGAGCTCCTACAATGAGCAGTTCTTC.

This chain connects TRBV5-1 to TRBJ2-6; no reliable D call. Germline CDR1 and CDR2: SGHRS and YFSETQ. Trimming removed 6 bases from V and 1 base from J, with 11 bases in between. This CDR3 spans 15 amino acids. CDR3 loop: CASTPAVSGANVLTF. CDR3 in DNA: TGCGCCAGCACCCCCGCAGTGTCTGGGGCCAACGTCCTGACTTTC.

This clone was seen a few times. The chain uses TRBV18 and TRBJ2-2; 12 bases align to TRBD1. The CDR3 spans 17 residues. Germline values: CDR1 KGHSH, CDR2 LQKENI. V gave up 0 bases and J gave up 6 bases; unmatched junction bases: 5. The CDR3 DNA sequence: TGTGCCAGCTCACCACCGGGGACAGGGGGCCGTTCCGGGGAGCTGTTTTTT. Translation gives CASSPPGTGGRSGELFF.

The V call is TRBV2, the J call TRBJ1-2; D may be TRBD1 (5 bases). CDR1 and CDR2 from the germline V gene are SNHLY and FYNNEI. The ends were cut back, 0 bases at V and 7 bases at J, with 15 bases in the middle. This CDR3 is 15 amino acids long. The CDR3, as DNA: TGTGCCAGCAGTGAAGCTCAGAGAAGCCAGGGTGGCTACACCTTC. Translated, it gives CASSEAQRSQGGYTF.

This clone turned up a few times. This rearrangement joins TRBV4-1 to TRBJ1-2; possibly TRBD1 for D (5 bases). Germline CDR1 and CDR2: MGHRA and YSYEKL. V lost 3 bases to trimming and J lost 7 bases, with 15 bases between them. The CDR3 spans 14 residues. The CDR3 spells CASSHLGDSGGYTF. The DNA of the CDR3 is TGCGCCAGCAGCCATCTAGGGGACTCGGGTGGCTACACCTTC.

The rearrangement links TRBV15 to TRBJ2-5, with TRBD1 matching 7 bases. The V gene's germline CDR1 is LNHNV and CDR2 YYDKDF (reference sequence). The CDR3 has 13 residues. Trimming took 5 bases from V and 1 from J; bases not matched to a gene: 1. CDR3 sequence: CATSRDSQETQYF. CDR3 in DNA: TGTGCCACCAGCCGGGACAGCCAAGAGACCCAGTACTTC.

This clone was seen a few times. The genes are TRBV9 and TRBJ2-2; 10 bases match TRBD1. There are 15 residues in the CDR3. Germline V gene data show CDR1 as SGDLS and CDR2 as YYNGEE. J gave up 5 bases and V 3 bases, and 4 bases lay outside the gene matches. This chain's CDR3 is CASSGGTGETGELFF. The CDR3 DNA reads TGTGCCAGCAGCGGTGGGACAGGGGAAACCGGGGAGCTGTTTTTT.

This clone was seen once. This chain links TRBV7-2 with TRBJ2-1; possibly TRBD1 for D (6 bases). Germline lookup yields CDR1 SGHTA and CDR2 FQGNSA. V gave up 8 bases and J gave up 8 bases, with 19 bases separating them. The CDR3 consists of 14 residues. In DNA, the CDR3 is TGTGCCAGCTCCAGAGTGCGGGCAGGGGATGAGCAGTTCTTC. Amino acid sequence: CASSRVRAGDEQFF.

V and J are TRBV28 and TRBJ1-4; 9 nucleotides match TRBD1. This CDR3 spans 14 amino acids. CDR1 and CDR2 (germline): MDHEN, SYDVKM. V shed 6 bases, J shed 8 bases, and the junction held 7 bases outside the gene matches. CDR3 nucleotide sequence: TGTGCCAGCAGCCCGGGACAGGGTGGGGAAAAACTGTTTTTT. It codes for CASSPGQGGEKLFF.

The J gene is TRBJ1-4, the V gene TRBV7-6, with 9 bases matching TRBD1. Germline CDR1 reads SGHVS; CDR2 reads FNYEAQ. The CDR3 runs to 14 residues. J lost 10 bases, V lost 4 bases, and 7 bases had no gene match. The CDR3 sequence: CASSYTGQGGKLFF. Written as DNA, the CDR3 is TGTGCCAGCAGCTACACGGGACAGGGAGGAAAACTGTTTTTT.

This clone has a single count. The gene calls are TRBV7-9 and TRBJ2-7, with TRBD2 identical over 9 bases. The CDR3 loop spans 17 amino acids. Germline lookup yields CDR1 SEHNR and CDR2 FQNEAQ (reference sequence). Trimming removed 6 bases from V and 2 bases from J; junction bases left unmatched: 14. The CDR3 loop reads CASSRTGGRALTYEQYF. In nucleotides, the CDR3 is TGTGCCAGCAGTCGGACCGGCGGGAGGGCCCTTACCTACGAGCAGTACTTC.

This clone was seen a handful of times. The CDR3 here is CASSLFGGGFGQPQHF. In DNA, the CDR3 is TGTGCCAGCAGTTTATTCGGGGGCGGGTTCGGGCAGCCCCAGCATTTT. The chain combines TRBV27 with TRBJ1-5, with D perhaps matching TRBD1 (6 bases). Germline V CDR1 and CDR2: MNHEY, SMNVEV (reference sequence). V lost 1 base and J 7 bases, leaving 17 bases between the germline ends. CDR3 size: 16 residues.

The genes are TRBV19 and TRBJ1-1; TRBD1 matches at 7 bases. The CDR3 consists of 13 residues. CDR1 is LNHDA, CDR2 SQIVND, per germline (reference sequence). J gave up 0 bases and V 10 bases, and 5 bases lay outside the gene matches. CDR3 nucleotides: TGTGCCACCAAGGGACAGATGAACACTGAAGCTTTCTTT. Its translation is CATKGQMNTEAFF.

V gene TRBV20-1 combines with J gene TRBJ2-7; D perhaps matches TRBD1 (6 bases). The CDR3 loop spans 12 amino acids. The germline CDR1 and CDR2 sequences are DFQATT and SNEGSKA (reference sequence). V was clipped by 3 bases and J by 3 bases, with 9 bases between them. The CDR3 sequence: CSASYRDYEQYF. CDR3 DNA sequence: TGCAGTGCTAGTTACAGGGACTACGAGCAGTACTTC.

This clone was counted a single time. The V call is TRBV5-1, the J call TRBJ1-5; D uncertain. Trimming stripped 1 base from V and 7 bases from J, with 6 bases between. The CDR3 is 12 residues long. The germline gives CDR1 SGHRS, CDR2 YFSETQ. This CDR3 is CASSLSGQPQHF. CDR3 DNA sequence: TGCGCCAGCAGCTTGTCTGGGCAGCCCCAGCATTTT.

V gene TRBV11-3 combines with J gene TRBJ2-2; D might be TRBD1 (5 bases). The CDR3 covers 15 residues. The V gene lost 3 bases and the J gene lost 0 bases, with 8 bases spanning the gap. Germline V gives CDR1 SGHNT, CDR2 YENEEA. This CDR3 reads CASSFPTANTGELFF. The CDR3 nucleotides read TGTGCCAGCAGCTTTCCGACAGCGAACACCGGGGAGCTGTTTTTT.

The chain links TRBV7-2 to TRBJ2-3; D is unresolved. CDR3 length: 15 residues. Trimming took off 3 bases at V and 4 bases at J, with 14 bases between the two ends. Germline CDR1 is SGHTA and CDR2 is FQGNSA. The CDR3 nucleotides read TGTGCCAGCAGCTTTCGGGCCTACGGGTCAGATACGCAGTATTTT. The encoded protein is CASSFRAYGSDTQYF.

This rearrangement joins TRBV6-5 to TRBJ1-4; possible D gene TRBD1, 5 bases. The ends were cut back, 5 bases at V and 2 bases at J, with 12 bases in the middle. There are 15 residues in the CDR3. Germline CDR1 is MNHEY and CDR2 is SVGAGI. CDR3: CASSPQGLTNEKLFF. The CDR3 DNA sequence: TGTGCCAGCAGTCCCCAGGGTTTGACTAATGAAAAACTGTTTTTT.

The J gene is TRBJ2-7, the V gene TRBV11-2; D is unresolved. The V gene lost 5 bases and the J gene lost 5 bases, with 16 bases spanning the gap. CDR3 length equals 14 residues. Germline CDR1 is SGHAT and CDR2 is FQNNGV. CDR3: CASSHLNNKDEQYF. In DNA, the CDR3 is TGTGCCAGCAGCCACCTCAATAACAAGGACGAGCAGTACTTC.

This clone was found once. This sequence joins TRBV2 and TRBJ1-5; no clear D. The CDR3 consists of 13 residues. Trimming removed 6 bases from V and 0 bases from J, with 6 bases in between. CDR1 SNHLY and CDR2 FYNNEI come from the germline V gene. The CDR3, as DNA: TGTGCCAGCAGGTATTATAGCAATCAGCCCCAGCATTTT. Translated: CASRYYSNQPQHF.

Here the CDR3 reads CASSPVTRNTGELFF. CDR3 DNA sequence: TGTGCCAGCAGCCCCGTGACTAGGAACACCGGGGAGCTGTTTTTT. J is TRBJ2-2 and V is TRBV3-1 (or the pseudogene TRBV3-2); maybe TRBD2 (6 bases). Germline V gene lookup returns CDR1 LGHDT and CDR2 YNNKEL (reference sequence). V lost 4 bases and J 1 base, leaving 10 bases between the germline ends. CDR3 length: 15 residues.

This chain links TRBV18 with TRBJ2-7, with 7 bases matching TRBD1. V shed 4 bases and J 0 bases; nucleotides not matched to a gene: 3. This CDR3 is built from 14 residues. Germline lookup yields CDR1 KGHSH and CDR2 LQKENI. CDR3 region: CASSQGQYSYEQYF. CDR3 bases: TGTGCCAGCTCACAGGGACAGTACTCCTACGAGCAGTACTTC.

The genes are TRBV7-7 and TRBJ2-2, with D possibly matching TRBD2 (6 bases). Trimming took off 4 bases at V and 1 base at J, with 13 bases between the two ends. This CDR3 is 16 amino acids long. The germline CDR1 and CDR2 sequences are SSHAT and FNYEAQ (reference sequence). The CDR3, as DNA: TGTGCCAGCAGCTATGGGACTTCCCTGAACACCGGGGAGCTGTTTTTT. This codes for CASSYGTSLNTGELFF.

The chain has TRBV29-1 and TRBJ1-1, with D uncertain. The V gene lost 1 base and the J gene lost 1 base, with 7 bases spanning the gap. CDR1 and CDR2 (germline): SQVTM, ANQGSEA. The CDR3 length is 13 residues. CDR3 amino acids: CSVEAARNTEAFF. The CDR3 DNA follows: TGCAGCGTTGAAGCCGCCAGGAACACTGAAGCTTTCTTT.

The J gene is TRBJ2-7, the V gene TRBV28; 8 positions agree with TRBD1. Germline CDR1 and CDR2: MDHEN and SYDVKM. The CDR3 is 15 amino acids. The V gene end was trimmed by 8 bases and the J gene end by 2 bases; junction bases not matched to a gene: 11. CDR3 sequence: CASRIDRGFTYEQYF. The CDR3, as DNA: TGTGCCAGCCGAATAGACAGGGGCTTTACCTACGAGCAGTACTTC. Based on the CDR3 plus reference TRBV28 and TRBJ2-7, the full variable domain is DVKVTQSSRYLVKRTGEKVFLECVQDMDHENMFWYRQDPGLGLRLIYFSYDVKMKEKGDIPEGYSVSREKKERFSLILESASTNQTSMYLCASRIDRGFTYEQYFGPGTRLTVT.

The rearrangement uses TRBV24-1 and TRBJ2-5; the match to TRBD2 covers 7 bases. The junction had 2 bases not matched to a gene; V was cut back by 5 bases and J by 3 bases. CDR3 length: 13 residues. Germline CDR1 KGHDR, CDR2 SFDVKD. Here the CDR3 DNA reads TGTGCCACCAGTGTGGGGGGGGAAGAGACCCAGTACTTC. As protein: CATSVGGEETQYF.

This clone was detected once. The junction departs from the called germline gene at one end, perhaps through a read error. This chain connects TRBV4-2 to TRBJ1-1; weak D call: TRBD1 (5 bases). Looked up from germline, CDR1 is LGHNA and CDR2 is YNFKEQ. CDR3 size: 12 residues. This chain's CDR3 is CASSQDRGGPLF. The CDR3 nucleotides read TGTGCCAGCAGCCAAGATAGGGGCGGGCCCCTCTTT.

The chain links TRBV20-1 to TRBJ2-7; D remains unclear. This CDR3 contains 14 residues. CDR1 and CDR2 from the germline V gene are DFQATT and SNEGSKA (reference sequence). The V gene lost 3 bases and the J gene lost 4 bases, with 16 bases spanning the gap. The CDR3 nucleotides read TGCAGTGCTAGTAGAGTCTTTCCTCTGTACGAGCAGTACTTC. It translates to CSASRVFPLYEQYF.

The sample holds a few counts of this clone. In DNA, the CDR3 is TGCGCCACCCAGAACACTGAAGCTTTCTTT. Translating gives CATQNTEAFF. The genes are TRBV10-1 and TRBJ1-1; unclear D gene. Germline CDR1 reads WNHNN; CDR2 reads SYGVQD (reference sequence). The CDR3 is 10 amino acids. V was shortened by 10 bases and J by 1 base, with 4 bases between the two germline ends.

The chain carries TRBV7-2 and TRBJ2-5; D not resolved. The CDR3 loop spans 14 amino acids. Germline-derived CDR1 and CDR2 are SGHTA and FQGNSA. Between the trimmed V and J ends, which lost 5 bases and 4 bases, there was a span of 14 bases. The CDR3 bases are TGTGCCAGCAGCCAATCAAGGACGGGAGAGACCCAGTACTTC. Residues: CASSQSRTGETQYF.